This TCR beta chain was sequenced for a study of blood T cell repertoires in COVID-19. At the level of the study: Whether acute or convalescent, the COVID-19 samples came from the United States, Italy and Spain. The cDNA or gDNA used as material had been derived from T cells, B-cell-depleted T cells, or PBMCs.

This clone was counted between two and nine times. As originally analysed: The authors estimated nucleated cell counts from reference gene primer amplification. Here immunoSEQ multiplex PCR was the method, and the copy in TCRdb shows in-frame clones only, minus some. The DNA was the basis for D and trimming; V, J and clone size are from that table. Here the sample spans some 97,000 clones, around four fifths being singletons. CDR3 length: 18 amino acids. This rearrangement joins TRBV21-1 to TRBJ1-6; the DNA was not used to check the table's D call, TRBD1. TRBV21-1 is a pseudogene segment. The receptor comes from an older woman with acute or convalescent COVID-19. The sample comprised peripheral blood. CDR3: CASSKALHWTAYNSPLHF. The CDR3 nucleotides are TGTGCCAGCAGCAAAGCCTTACACTGGACAGCCTATAATTCACCCCTCCACTTT.